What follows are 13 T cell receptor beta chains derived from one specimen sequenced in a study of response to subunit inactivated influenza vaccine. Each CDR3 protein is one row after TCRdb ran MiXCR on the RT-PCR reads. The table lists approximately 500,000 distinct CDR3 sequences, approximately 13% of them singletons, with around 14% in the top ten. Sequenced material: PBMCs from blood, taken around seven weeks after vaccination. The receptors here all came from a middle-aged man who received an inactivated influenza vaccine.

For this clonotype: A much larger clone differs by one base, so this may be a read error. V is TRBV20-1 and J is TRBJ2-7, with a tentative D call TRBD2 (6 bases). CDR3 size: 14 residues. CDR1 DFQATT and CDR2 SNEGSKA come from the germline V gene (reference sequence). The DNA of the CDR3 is TGCATTGCAGTCAAAATTTCGGGGGAAGGTGAGCAGTACTTC. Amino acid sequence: CIAVKISGEGEQYF.

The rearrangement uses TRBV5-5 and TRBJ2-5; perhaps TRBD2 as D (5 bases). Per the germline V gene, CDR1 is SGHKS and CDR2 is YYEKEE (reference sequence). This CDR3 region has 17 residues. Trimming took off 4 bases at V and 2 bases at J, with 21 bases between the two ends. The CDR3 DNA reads TGTGCCAGCAGCCGACGGGGTCGGCCTAGGGAACAAGAGACCCAGTACTTC. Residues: CASSRRGRPREQETQYF.

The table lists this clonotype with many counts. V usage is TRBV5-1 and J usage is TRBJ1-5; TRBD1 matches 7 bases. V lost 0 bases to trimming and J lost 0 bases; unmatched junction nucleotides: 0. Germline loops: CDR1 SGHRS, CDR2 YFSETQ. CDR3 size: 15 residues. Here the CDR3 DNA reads TGCGCCAGCAGCTTGGGACAGGGTAGCAATCAGCCCCAGCATTTT. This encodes CASSLGQGSNQPQHF.

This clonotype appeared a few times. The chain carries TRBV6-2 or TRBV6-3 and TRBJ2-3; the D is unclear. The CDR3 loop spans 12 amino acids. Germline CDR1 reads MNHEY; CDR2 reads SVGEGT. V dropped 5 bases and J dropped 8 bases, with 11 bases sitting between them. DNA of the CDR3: TGTGCCAGCAGTACCGGACGCTTTACGCAGTATTTT. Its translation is CASSTGRFTQYF.

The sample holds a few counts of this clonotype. The CDR3 spells CASSLAVGPGTNEKLFF. DNA of the CDR3: TGCGCCAGCAGCTTGGCCGTGGGACCTGGAACTAATGAAAAACTGTTTTTT. The chain employs TRBV5-1 and TRBJ1-4; D possibly corresponds to TRBD1 (5 bases). Germline V lookup: CDR1 SGHRS, CDR2 YFSETQ. The CDR3 has 17 residues. V gave up 0 bases and J gave up 1 base, with 13 bases separating them.

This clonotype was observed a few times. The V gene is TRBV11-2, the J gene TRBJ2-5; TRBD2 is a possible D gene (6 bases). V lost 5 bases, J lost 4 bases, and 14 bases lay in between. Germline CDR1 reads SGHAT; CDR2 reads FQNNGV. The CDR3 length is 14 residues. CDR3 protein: CASSTLLGGETQYF. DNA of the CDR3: TGTGCCAGCAGCACCCTTTTGGGAGGAGAGACCCAGTACTTC.

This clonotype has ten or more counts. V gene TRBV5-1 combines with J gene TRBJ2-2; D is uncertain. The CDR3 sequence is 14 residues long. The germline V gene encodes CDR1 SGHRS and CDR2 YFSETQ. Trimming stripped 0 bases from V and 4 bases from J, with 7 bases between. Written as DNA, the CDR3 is TGCGCCAGCAGCTTGGTTCGGGTCACCGGGGAGCTGTTTTTT. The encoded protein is CASSLVRVTGELFF.

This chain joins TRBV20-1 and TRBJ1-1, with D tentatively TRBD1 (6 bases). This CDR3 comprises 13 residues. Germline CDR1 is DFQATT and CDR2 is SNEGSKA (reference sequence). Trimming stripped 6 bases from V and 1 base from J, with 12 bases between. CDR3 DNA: TGCAGTGCCGATTTACAGGGGAACACTGAAGCTTTCTTT. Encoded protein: CSADLQGNTEAFF.

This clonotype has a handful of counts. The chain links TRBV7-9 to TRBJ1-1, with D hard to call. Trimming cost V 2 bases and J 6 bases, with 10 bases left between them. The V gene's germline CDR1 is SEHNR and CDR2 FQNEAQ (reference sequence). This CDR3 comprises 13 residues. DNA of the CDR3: TGTGCCAGCAGCTTAAGATCTCACGCTGAAGCTTTCTTT. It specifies CASSLRSHAEAFF.

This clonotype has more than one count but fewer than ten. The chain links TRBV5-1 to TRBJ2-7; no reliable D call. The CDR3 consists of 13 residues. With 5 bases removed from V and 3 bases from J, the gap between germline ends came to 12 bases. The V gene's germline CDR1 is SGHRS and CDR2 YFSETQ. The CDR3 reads CASRRVVNYEQYF. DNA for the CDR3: TGCGCCAGCAGACGGGTTGTAAACTACGAGCAGTACTTC.

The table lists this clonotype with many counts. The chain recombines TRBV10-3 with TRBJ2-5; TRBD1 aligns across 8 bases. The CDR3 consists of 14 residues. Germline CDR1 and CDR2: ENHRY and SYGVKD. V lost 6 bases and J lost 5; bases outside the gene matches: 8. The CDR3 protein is CAIRDREKGETQYF. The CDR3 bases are TGTGCCATCAGGGACAGGGAGAAGGGGGAGACCCAGTACTTC.

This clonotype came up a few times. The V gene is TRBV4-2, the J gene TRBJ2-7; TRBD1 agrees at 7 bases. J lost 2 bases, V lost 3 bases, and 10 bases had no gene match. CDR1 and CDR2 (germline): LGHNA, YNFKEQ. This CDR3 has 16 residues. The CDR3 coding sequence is TGTGCCAGCAGCCATAGAGGGGGAGACAGGGCCTACGAGCAGTACTTC. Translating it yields CASSHRGGDRAYEQYF.

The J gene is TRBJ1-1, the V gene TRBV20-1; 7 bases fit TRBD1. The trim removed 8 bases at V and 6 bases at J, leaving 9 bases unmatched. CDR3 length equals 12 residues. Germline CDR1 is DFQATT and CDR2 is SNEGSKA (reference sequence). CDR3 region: CSTEQGIAEAFF. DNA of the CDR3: TGCAGTACGGAACAGGGGATCGCTGAAGCTTTCTTT.